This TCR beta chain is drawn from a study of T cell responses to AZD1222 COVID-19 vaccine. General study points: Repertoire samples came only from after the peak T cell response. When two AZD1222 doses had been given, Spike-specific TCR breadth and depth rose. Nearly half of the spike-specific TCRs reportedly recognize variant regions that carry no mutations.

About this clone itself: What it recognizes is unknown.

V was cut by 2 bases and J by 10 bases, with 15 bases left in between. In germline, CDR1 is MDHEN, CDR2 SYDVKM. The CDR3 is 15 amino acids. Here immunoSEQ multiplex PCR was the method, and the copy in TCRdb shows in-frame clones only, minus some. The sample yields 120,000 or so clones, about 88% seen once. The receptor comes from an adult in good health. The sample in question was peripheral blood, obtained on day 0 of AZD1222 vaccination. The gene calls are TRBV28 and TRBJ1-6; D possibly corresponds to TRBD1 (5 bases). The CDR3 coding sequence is TGTGCCAGCAGTTTAATTGGGGGGGGTTCGTCACCCCTCCACTTT. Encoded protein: CASSLIGGGSSPLHF.